These 23 T cell receptor beta chains came from one sample sequenced in a study of T cells after yellow fever vaccination. TCRdb analysed the 5' RACE reads with MiXCR anew, one entry per CDR3 protein. The data hold about 220,000 distinct CDR3 sequences, with approximately 6.8% observed a single time. The material was CD4+ T cells sorted from PBMCs, obtained on the day of the yellow fever booster vaccination. These TCRs come from a man under 40 who received the YFV17D yellow fever vaccine.

This clonotype was seen repeatedly, ten times or more. The rearrangement links TRBV5-1 to TRBJ1-5, with D perhaps TRBD1 (6 bases). This CDR3 region has 13 residues. With 5 bases removed from V and 5 bases from J, the gap between germline ends came to 11 bases. Germline CDR1 is SGHRS and CDR2 is YFSETQ. In DNA, the CDR3 is TGCGCCAGCAGTGAGGGGGGCGATCAGCCCCAGCATTTT. Translated, it gives CASSEGGDQPQHF.

The chain is built from TRBV7-2 and TRBJ2-2, with 8 bases that match TRBD1. The junction had 4 bases not matched to a gene; V was cut back by 5 bases and J by 5 bases. The CDR3 spans 14 residues. The germline CDR1 and CDR2 sequences are SGHTA and FQGNSA. The CDR3 spells CASSPTGVTGELFF. The CDR3 bases are TGTGCCAGCAGCCCGACAGGGGTTACCGGGGAGCTGTTTTTT.

This clonotype was observed a handful of times. The rearrangement links TRBV27 to TRBJ2-1; no clear D gene. The V end lost 4 bases, the J end lost 5 bases, and 18 bases lay between the germline ends. Germline CDR1 MNHEY, CDR2 SMNVEV (reference sequence). CDR3 size: 16 residues. The CDR3 nucleotides are TGTGCCAGCAGTTCCTCCCCCCTGGCCCCCCACAATGAGCAGTTCTTC. Translating gives CASSSSPLAPHNEQFF.

This chain links TRBV5-4 with TRBJ2-7; the match to TRBD1 covers 7 bases. CDR3 length: 14 amino acids. With V trimmed by 1 base and J by 5 bases, 6 bases remained unmatched. The germline gives CDR1 SGHNT, CDR2 YYREEE (reference sequence). CDR3: CASSLFEGANEQYF. CDR3 bases: TGTGCCAGCAGCTTGTTTGAGGGGGCAAACGAGCAGTACTTC. Together with reference TRBV5-4 and TRBJ2-7, the CDR3 gives the full variable domain: ETGVTQSPTHLIKTRGQQVTLRCSSQSGHNTVSWYQQALGQGPQFIFQYYREEENGRGNFPPRFSGLQFPNYSSELNVNALELDDSALYLCASSLFEGANEQYFGPGTRLTVT.

The chain carries TRBV7-2 and TRBJ2-1, with 7 bases lining up with TRBD1. This CDR3 spans 15 amino acids. Germline CDR1 is SGHTA and CDR2 is FQGNSA. The trim removed 7 bases at V and 5 bases at J, leaving 11 bases unmatched. CDR3 region: CASIPEGGGHNEQFF. DNA for the CDR3: TGTGCCAGCATTCCAGAAGGGGGCGGTCACAATGAGCAGTTCTTC. Using reference TRBV7-2 and TRBJ2-1 for the parts outside the CDR3, the full variable domain is GAGVSQSPSNKVTEKGKDVELRCDPISGHTALYWYRQSLGQGLEFLIYFQGNSAPDKSGLPSDRFSAERTGGSVSTLTIQRTQQEDSAVYLCASIPEGGGHNEQFFGPGTRLTVL.

The rearrangement uses TRBV29-1 and TRBJ2-1; D is tentatively TRBD1 or TRBD2 (5 bases each). V was shortened by 5 bases and J by 2 bases, with 16 bases between the two germline ends. The CDR3 length is 15 residues. CDR1 and CDR2 from the germline V gene are SQVTM and ANQGSEA. The CDR3 DNA reads TGCAGCGTTTATGGACGGGACGAGGCCTACAATGAGCAGTTCTTC. It specifies CSVYGRDEAYNEQFF.

This clonotype has only a few counts. This chain links TRBV7-2 with TRBJ2-3; possibly TRBD1 for D (6 bases). Trimming removed 1 base from V and 0 bases from J, with 8 bases in between. The CDR3 covers 15 residues. Germline values: CDR1 SGHTA, CDR2 FQGNSA. The CDR3 reads CASSLGGQSTDTQYF. CDR3 bases: TGTGCCAGCAGCTTAGGAGGACAGAGCACAGATACGCAGTATTTT. Supplemented by reference TRBV7-2 and TRBJ2-3, the full variable domain reads GAGVSQSPSNKVTEKGKDVELRCDPISGHTALYWYRQSLGQGLEFLIYFQGNSAPDKSGLPSDRFSAERTGGSVSTLTIQRTQQEDSAVYLCASSLGGQSTDTQYFGPGTRLTVL.

The chain combines TRBV21-1 with TRBJ2-7; TRBD2, as called in the table, went unchecked against the DNA. TRBV21-1 is classified as a pseudogene. The CDR3 is made up of 17 amino acids. CDR3 DNA: TGTGCCAGCAGCAACCCTGCTTGGGCGGGAGCTTGTTACGAGCAGTACTTC. It yields the protein CASSNPAWAGACYEQYF.

This clonotype was observed a few times. J is TRBJ2-5 and V is TRBV27; D is unclear. The germline V and J ends were trimmed by 0 bases and 7 bases, with 12 bases remaining between them. The CDR3 is made up of 14 amino acids. Germline V lookup: CDR1 MNHEY, CDR2 SMNVEV (reference sequence). The CDR3 DNA is TGTGCCAGCAGTTTATCACACAGTTCAGGGACCCAGTACTTC. It encodes CASSLSHSSGTQYF.

This clonotype came up a few times. The chain has TRBV5-4 and TRBJ2-3, with 12 bases that match TRBD2. The CDR3 spans 17 residues. The germline gives CDR1 SGHNT, CDR2 YYREEE (reference sequence). The V and J ends lost 10 bases and 4 bases, in that order; junction bases with no gene match: 16. The chain's CDR3 is CAPRLRSPSGRADTQYF. The CDR3 DNA follows: TGTGCCCCACGCTTGAGGAGTCCTAGCGGGAGGGCAGATACGCAGTATTTT. Supplemented by reference TRBV5-4 and TRBJ2-3, the full variable domain reads ETGVTQSPTHLIKTRGQQVTLRCSSQSGHNTVSWYQQALGQGPQFIFQYYREEENGRGNFPPRFSGLQFPNYSSELNVNALELDDSALYLCAPRLRSPSGRADTQYFGPGTRLTVL.

This clonotype was found many times. This chain links TRBV20-1 with TRBJ1-5; D not resolved. From germline, CDR1 is DFQATT and CDR2 SNEGSKA (reference sequence). The CDR3 is 16 residues long. The V end was cut by 6 bases, the J end by 1 base, with 19 bases between. CDR3 residues: CSAKTFQTGSNQPQHF. For the CDR3, the DNA is TGCAGTGCAAAGACATTCCAAACTGGGAGCAATCAGCCCCAGCATTTT.

CDR3 sequence: CASSQETGANVLTF. CDR3 bases: TGCGCCAGCAGCCAAGAAACAGGGGCCAACGTCCTGACTTTC. The chain joins TRBV4-3 to TRBJ2-6; D remains ambiguous. V lost 0 bases and J lost 4, with 4 bases in between. Germline lookup yields CDR1 LGHNA and CDR2 YSLEER. This CDR3 is 14 amino acids long.

In its sample, this clonotype was seen many times. The chain couples TRBV6-5 to TRBJ2-3; 10 positions match TRBD1. Germline loops: CDR1 MNHEY, CDR2 SVGAGI. This CDR3 spans 16 amino acids. V lost 2 bases and J lost 6; bases outside the gene matches: 8. DNA of the CDR3: TGTGCCAGCAGTTACGTCGCCCCGGGACAGGGGGATACGCAGTATTTT. Amino acid sequence: CASSYVAPGQGDTQYF.

In this sample, this clonotype turned up a few times. V and J are TRBV5-1 and TRBJ2-1, with TRBD1 identical over 7 bases. This CDR3 has 14 residues. Germline CDR1 and CDR2: SGHRS and YFSETQ. V trimming: 4 bases; J trimming: 0 bases; junction bases outside the gene matches: 1. The CDR3 region has the DNA TGCGCCAGCAGCCAGGGGGACTCCTACAATGAGCAGTTCTTC. Translating it yields CASSQGDSYNEQFF.

This clonotype was observed many times. The chain's CDR3 is CSAPIGANLYNEQFF. CDR3 in DNA: TGCAGCGCCCCGATTGGGGCCAACCTTTACAATGAGCAGTTCTTC. This chain joins TRBV29-1 and TRBJ2-1; D is possibly TRBD1 (5 bases). This CDR3 contains 15 residues. With 7 bases removed from V and 4 bases from J, the gap between germline ends came to 20 bases. Germline V lookup: CDR1 SQVTM, CDR2 ANQGSEA.

The table lists this clonotype with a few counts. The V gene is TRBV7-3, the J gene TRBJ2-3; 7 bases fit TRBD2. With V trimmed by 0 bases and J by 3 bases, 6 bases remained unmatched. Germline V gene lookup returns CDR1 SGHTA and CDR2 FQGTGA. The length of the CDR3 is 16 residues. Here the CDR3 reads CASSLTPSGITDTQYF. CDR3 nucleotide sequence: TGTGCCAGCAGCTTAACGCCCAGCGGGATTACAGATACGCAGTATTTT. Filled out from reference TRBV7-3 and TRBJ2-3, the complete variable domain reads GAGVSQTPSNKVTEKGKYVELRCDPISGHTALYWYRQSLGQGPEFLIYFQGTGAADDSGLPNDRFFAVRPEGSVSTLKIQRTERGDSAVYLCASSLTPSGITDTQYFGPGTRLTVL.

This clonotype showed up many times. This chain links TRBV20-1 with TRBJ1-1; D unresolved. The CDR3 runs 14 residues. V was clipped by 0 bases and J by 2 bases, with 10 bases between them. Germline CDR1 DFQATT, CDR2 SNEGSKA (reference sequence). CDR3 protein: CSARDMAGNTEAFF. The CDR3 DNA reads as TGCAGTGCTAGAGATATGGCAGGCAACACTGAAGCTTTCTTT.

A few counts support this clonotype. The chain joins TRBV4-2 to TRBJ2-7; 14 bases agree with TRBD2. The CDR3 totals 19 residues. Germline CDR1 is LGHNA and CDR2 is YNFKEQ. With 4 bases clipped from V and 6 bases from J, the junction kept 17 bases outside the gene matches. The CDR3 nucleotides read TGTGCCAGCAGCCGCCGACTAGCGGGAGGGCCAATCAAGGAAGGCGAGCAGTACTTC. The encoded protein is CASSRRLAGGPIKEGEQYF.

This clonotype was counted between two and nine times. The chain couples TRBV2 to TRBJ2-2; D is unresolved. The CDR3 runs 15 residues. From germline, CDR1 is SNHLY and CDR2 FYNNEI. V lost 7 bases, J lost 1 base, and 13 bases lay in between. CDR3 bases: TGTGCCAGCATGAGGCCGGGTCTGAACACCGGGGAGCTGTTTTTT. This encodes CASMRPGLNTGELFF.

This clonotype was counted at least ten times. The chain combines TRBV29-1 with TRBJ2-7; 9 bases fit TRBD2. With V trimmed by 5 bases and J by 4 bases, 9 bases remained unmatched. This CDR3 comprises 14 residues. Germline CDR1 SQVTM, CDR2 ANQGSEA. CDR3 loop: CSVSPGLAGYEQYF. The CDR3 region has the DNA TGCAGCGTTTCACCGGGACTAGCAGGTTACGAGCAGTACTTC.

This chain links TRBV18 with TRBJ2-1; 10 bases map to TRBD2. The length of the CDR3 is 14 residues. Trimming took 6 bases from V and 8 from J; bases not matched to a gene: 7. Germline CDR1 is KGHSH and CDR2 is LQKENI. CDR3 residues: CASSGTSEIDEQFF. In DNA form, the CDR3 reads TGTGCCAGCTCCGGGACTAGCGAGATCGATGAGCAGTTCTTC.

This clonotype was counted only a few times. The rearrangement uses TRBV29-1 and TRBJ2-5, with D unresolved. Germline V lookup: CDR1 SQVTM, CDR2 ANQGSEA. This CDR3 has 14 residues. V was pared by 4 bases and J by 1 base, with 13 bases between. CDR3 sequence: CSVGPRTTQETQYF. CDR3 coding DNA: TGCAGCGTTGGGCCTAGAACTACCCAAGAGACCCAGTACTTC.

This clonotype was counted many times. The chain uses TRBV7-8 and TRBJ1-1; 7 bases are shared with TRBD1. This CDR3 contains 14 residues. Germline V gives CDR1 SGHVS, CDR2 FQNEAQ. Losses at the gene ends were 3 bases for V and 6 bases for J; bases not matched to a gene: 7. The DNA of the CDR3 is TGTGCCAGCAGCTTTGACAGGGATTTTTCTGAAGCTTTCTTT. Translated, it gives CASSFDRDFSEAFF.